This T cell receptor beta chain appears in the sequencing data of a study of T cells in Graves' hyperthyroidism and ophthalmopathy (dated by TCRdb to 2018 to 2020). As for the study more broadly: Peripheral blood was sampled at the time of initial diagnosis, prior to any treatment. TCR V-J signatures able to tell the groups apart were searched for in a discovery cohort of 100 or so patients, of whom more than 40 had Graves' ophthalmopathy and around 58 had stable Graves' hyperthyroidism. Whether ophthalmopathy could be predicted prospectively was tested in an independent validation cohort made up of under 20 hyperthyroidism patients plus 17 patients who later progressed to ophthalmopathy. The 100 discovery patients were divided at random into training and test sets in a 7:3 ratio. The study also compared thyroid tissue and blood T-cell repertoires from more than five Graves' hyperthyroidism patients. After blood sampling, hyperthyroidism patients were treated with methimazole at a starting dose of 30 mg daily, and ophthalmopathy patients were treated with high-dose intravenous methylprednisolone. According to the paper, TCR Vbeta CDR3 sequencing was carried out on 135 peripheral blood samples, which came from about 45 ophthalmopathy, around 75 hyperthyroidism and around 17 progressor patients.

The full study reports these points: Most expanded thyroid clonotypes (frequency above 0.001) were also detected in blood, a finding suggesting that blood repertoires may reflect thyroid immune responses. No statistical method was used to fix the sample size in advance, and group allocation was not hidden from the investigators. In validation, progression to ophthalmopathy was predicted by the model with around 70% sensitivity and 72.22% specificity, a median of about 6 months before onset. A model built on a 13 V-J signature distinguished ophthalmopathy from stable hyperthyroidism, reaching about 88% sensitivity and about 81% specificity in cross-validation and 80%/75% in testing.

V is pruned by 11 bases and J by 4 bases, leaving 8 bases of the junction without a gene match. From a lookup of the germline V gene (reference sequence), CDR1 and CDR2 are LNHDA and SQIVND. Counted from cysteine to phenylalanine, this CDR3 has 15 amino acids. The retained sequence is limited to the CDR3, 45 bases, with the frame set at the first base. The TCR beta CDR3 regions were amplified from RNA transcripts. A first-round RT-PCR of the TCR CDR3 used the HTBI primer set with the Qiagen OneStep RT-PCR kit. Libraries were constructed in a second round of multiplex PCR, after which size selection and purification were carried out. Sequencing of the libraries was done on an Illumina HiSeq2000 using paired-end 100 bp reads. The study's processing was this. SOAPnuke was used to process the raw data, throwing out any read that contained adapters or uncalled bases, had a mean Phred below 15, or lacked an exact constant-primer or identifier match. High-quality paired reads were merged with COPE v1.2.5, and unique nucleotide sequences were defined as clonotypes. Clonotypes were aligned to IMGT TRBV, TRBD and TRBJ reference segments using MiTCR v1.1. The analysis was restricted to V-J combinations with a frequency above 0.0001, which together covered roughly 99% of the repertoires. A TCS score was defined as the ratio of F50 (clonal expansion) to E x V (chaos), with BLOSUM62-based TCRdist applied between CDR3 peptides within each V-J. Welch's t-statistics and random forest reduced around 550 V-J features to about 13, which were used in a naive Bayes classifier (R e1071). TCRdb reworked the public reads: Q25 trimming with fastp, MiXCR clone assembly, productive beta chains retained. Records with the same CDR3 protein are collapsed into one entry carrying the most frequent genes and DNA. Clone size and V and J calls follow TCRdb, not the original study. The sample profile shows about 420,000 distinct CDR3 sequences; approximately 15% of them were found once. The ten biggest clones cover 5.3% of the sample.

Graves' hyperthyroidism was defined as stable when no progression to ophthalmopathy occurred over 18 months of follow-up. Hyperthyroidism patients were newly diagnosed, had a disease duration of under 2 months, and were aged 18 to 65 years. The study excluded patients with uncontrolled infections, other autoimmune diseases, pregnancy or lactation. Diagnoses were based on clinical symptoms, serum thyroxine and TRAb, thyroid ultrasound and orbital computed tomography. PBMCs were separated from around 9.1 ml of fresh peripheral blood using Ficoll-Paque density gradient centrifugation. Trizol reagent was used to extract total RNA, and RNA quality was then checked on an Agilent 2100 Bioanalyzer. With respect to this clonotype: This clone's antigen is unknown. It has no much larger one-base neighbor in the sample; base qualities were not kept.

Sequenced input: blood. This clonotype originated in a young woman with Graves' hyperthyroidism. The chain joins TRBV19 to TRBJ2-1, with 13 junctional bases fitting TRBD2. The sequenced DNA is TGTGCCGCCGGACTAGCGGGAGCGAGTTACAATGAGCAGTTCTTC. This yields the protein CAAGLAGASYNEQFF.